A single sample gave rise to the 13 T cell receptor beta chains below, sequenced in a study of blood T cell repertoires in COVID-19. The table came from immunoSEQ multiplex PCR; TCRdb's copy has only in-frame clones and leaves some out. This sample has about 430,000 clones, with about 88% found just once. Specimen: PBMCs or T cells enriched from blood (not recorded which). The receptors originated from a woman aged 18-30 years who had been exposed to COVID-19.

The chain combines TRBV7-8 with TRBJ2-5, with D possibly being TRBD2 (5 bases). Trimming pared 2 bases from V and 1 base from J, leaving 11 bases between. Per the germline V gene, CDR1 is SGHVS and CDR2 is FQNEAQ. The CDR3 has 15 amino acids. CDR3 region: CASSLITGTQETQYF. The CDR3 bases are TGTGCCAGCAGCTTAATAACGGGAACCCAAGAGACCCAGTACTTC.

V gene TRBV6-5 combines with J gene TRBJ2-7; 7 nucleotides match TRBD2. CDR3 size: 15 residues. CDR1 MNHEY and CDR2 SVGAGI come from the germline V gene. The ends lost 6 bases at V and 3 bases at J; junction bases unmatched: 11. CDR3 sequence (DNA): TGTGCCAGCAGGGCGTGGGGGGGACTACTCTACGAGCAGTACTTC. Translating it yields CASRAWGGLLYEQYF.

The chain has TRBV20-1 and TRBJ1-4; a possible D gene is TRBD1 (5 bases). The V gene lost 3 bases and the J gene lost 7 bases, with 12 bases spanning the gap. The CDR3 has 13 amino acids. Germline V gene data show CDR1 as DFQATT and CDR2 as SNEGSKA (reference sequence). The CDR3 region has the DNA TGCAGTGCTAGTCGTCAGGGTGGTGAAAAACTGTTTTTT. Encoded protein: CSASRQGGEKLFF.

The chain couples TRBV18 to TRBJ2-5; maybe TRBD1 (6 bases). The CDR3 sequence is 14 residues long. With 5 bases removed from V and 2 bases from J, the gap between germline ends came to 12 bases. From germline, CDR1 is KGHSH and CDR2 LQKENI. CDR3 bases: TGTGCCAGCTCAACCGGACAGAAACAAGAGACCCAGTACTTC. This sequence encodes CASSTGQKQETQYF.

CDR3 sequence (DNA): TGTGCCAGCAGTTCCCTCCTGGGGGGGCCCACTGAAGCTTTCTTT. Protein product: CASSSLLGGPTEAFF. The J gene is TRBJ1-1, the V gene TRBV6-5; the D gene is possibly TRBD1 (6 bases). This CDR3 region has 15 residues. V gave up 4 bases and J gave up 4 bases, with 16 bases separating them. Germline CDR1 reads MNHEY; CDR2 reads SVGAGI.

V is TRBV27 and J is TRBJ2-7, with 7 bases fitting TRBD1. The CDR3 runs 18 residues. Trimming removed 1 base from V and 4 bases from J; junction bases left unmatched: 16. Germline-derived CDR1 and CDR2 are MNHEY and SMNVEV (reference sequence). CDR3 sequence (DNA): TGTGCCAGCAGTTTATTAACCGAAACAGGGGTGGTAGCATACGAGCAGTACTTC. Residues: CASSLLTETGVVAYEQYF.

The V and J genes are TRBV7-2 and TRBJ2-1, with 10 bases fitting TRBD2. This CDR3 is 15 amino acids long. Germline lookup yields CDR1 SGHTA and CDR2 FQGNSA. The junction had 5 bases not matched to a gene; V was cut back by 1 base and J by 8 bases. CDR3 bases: TGTGCCAGCAGCTTAGTAGCGGGAGGCTCATATGAGCAGTTCTTC. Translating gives CASSLVAGGSYEQFF.

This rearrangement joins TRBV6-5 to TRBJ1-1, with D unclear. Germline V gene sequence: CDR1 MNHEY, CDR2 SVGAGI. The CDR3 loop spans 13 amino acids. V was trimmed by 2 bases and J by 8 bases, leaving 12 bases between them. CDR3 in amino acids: CASSYTDISEAFF. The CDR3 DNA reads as TGTGCCAGCAGTTACACCGACATTTCGGAAGCTTTCTTT.

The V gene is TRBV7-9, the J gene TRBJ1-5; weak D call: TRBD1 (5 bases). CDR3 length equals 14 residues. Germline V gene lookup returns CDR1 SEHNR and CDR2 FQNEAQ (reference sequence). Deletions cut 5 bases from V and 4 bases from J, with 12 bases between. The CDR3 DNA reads TGTGCCAGCAGCCCAGATGGGGGGAATCAGCCCCAGCATTTT. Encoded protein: CASSPDGGNQPQHF. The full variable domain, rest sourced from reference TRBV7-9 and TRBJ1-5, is DTGVSQNPRHKITKRGQNVTFRCDPISEHNRLYWYRQTLGQGPEFLTYFQNEAQLEKSRLLSDRFSAERPKGSFSTLEIQRTEQGDSAMYLCASSPDGGNQPQHFGDGTRLSIL.

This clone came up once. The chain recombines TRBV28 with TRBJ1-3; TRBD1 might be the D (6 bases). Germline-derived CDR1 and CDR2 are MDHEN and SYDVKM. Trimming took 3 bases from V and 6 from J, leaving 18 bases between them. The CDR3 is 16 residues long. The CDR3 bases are TGTGCCAGCAGTTTTCCCACATTGGGGGGGCAAAACACCATATATTTT. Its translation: CASSFPTLGGQNTIYF.

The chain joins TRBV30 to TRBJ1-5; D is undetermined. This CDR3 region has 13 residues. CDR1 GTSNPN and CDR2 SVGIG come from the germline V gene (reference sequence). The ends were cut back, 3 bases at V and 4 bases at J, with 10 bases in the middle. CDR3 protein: CAWRKSVNQPQHF. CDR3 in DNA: TGTGCCTGGAGGAAATCAGTGAATCAGCCCCAGCATTTT.

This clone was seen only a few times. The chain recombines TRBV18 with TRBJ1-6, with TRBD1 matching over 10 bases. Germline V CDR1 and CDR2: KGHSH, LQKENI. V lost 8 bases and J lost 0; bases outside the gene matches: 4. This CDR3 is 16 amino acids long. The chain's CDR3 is CASTDRGDSYNSPLHF. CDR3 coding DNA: TGTGCCAGCACGGACAGGGGGGACTCCTATAATTCACCCCTCCACTTT.

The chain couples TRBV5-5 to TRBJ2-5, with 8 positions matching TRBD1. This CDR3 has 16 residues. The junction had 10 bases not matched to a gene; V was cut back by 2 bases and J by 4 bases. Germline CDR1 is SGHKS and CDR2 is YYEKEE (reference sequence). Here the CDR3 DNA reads TGTGCCAGCAGCTTTGGGGAGACAGGGGCCGGAGAGACCCAGTACTTC. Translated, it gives CASSFGETGAGETQYF.